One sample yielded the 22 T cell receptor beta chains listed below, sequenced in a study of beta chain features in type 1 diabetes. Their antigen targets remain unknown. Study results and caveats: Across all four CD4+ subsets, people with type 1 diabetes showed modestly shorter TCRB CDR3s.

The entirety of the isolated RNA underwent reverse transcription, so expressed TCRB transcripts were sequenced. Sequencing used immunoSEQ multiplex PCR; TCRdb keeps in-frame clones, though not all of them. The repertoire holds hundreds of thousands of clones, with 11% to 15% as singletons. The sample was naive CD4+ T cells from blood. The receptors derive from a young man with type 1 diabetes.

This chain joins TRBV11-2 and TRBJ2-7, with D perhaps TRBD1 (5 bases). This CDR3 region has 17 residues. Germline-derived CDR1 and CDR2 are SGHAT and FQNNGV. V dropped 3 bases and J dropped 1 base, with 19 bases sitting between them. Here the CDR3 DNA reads TGTGCCAGCAGCTTTAGAGTAGAGACAGTGAGATCCTACGAGCAGTACTTC. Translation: CASSFRVETVRSYEQYF.

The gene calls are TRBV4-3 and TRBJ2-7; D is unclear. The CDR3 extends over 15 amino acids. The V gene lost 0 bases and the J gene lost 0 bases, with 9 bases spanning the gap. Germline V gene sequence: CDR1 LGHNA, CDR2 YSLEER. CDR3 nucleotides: TGCGCCAGCAGCCAAGAAGGCGACAACTCCTACGAGCAGTACTTC. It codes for CASSQEGDNSYEQYF.

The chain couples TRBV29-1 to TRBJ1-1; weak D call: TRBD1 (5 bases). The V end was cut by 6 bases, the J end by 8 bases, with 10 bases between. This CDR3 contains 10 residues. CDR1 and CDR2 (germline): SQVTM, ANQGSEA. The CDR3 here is CSVKGAEAFF. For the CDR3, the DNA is TGCAGCGTAAAAGGGGCGGAAGCTTTCTTT.

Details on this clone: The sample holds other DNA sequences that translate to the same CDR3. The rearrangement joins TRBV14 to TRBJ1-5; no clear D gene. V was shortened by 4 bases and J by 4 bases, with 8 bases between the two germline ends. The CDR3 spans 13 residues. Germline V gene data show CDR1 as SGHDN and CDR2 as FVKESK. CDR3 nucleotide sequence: TGTGCCAGCAGCCTCGGGGAGAATCAGCCCCAGCATTTT. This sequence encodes CASSLGENQPQHF.

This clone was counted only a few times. This chain's CDR3 is CASSPRTGKETQYF. CDR3 DNA sequence: TGCGCCAGCAGTCCACGGACAGGAAAAGAGACCCAGTACTTC. The chain combines TRBV23-1 with TRBJ2-5, with 7 bases lining up with TRBD1. TRBV23-1 qualifies as an ORF whose function is uncertain. Trimming removed 4 bases from V and 3 bases from J; junction bases left unmatched: 5. This CDR3 has 14 residues.

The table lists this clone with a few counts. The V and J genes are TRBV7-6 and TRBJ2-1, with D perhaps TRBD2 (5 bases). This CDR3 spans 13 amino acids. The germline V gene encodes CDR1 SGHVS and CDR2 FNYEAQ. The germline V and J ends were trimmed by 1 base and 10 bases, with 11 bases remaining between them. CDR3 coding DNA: TGTGCCAGCAGCTTAGTACGGGTAGCGGAGCAGTTCTTC. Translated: CASSLVRVAEQFF.

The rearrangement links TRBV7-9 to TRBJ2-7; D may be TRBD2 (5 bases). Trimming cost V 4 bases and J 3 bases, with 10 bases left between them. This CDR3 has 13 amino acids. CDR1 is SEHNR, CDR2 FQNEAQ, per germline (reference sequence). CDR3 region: CASSYAEVYEQYF. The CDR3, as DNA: TGTGCCAGCAGCTATGCGGAGGTCTACGAGCAGTACTTC.

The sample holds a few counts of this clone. The CDR3 sequence: CASTFDRGHNEQFF. CDR3 nucleotides: TGTGCCAGTACCTTTGACAGGGGGCATAATGAGCAGTTCTTC. The V and J genes are TRBV27 and TRBJ2-1; TRBD1 aligns across 10 bases. The CDR3 contains 14 residues. V lost 9 bases to trimming and J lost 7 bases; unmatched junction nucleotides: 9. Germline CDR1 MNHEY, CDR2 SMNVEV (reference sequence).

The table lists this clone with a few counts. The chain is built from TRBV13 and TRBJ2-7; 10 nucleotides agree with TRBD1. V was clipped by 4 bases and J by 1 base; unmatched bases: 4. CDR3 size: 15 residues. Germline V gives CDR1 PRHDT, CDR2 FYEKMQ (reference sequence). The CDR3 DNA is TGTGCCAGCAGCTCGACAGGGGGCGCGTCCTACGAGCAGTACTTC. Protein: CASSSTGGASYEQYF. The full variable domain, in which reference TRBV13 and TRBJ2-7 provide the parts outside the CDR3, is AAGVIQSPRHLIKEKRETATLKCYPIPRHDTVYWYQQGPGQDPQFLISFYEKMQSDKGSIPDRFSAQQFSDYHSELNMSSLELGDSALYFCASSSTGGASYEQYFGPGTRLTVT.

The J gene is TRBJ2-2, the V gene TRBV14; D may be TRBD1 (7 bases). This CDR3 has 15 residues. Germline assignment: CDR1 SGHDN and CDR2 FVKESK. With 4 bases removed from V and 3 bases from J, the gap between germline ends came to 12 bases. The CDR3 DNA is TGTGCCAGCAGCCGACAGGGAGGAGACACCGGGGAGCTGTTTTTT. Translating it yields CASSRQGGDTGELFF.

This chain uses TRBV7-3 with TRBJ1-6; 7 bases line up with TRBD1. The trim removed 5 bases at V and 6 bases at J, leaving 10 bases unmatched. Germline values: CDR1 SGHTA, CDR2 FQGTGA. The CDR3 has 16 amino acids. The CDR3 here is CASSGKNRGSNSPLHF. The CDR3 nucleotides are TGTGCCAGCAGCGGTAAAAACAGGGGAAGTAATTCACCCCTCCACTTT. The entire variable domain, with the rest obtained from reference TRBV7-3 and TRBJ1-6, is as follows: GAGVSQTPSNKVTEKGKYVELRCDPISGHTALYWYRQSLGQGPEFLIYFQGTGAADDSGLPNDRFFAVRPEGSVSTLKIQRTERGDSAVYLCASSGKNRGSNSPLHFGNGTRLTVT.

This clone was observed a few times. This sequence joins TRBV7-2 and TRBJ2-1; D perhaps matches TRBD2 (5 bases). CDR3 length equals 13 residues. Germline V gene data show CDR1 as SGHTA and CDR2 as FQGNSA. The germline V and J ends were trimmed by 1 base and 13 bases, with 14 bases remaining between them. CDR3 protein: CASSLVHPDSQFF. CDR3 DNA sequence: TGTGCCAGCAGCTTAGTTCACCCGGACTCTCAGTTCTTC.

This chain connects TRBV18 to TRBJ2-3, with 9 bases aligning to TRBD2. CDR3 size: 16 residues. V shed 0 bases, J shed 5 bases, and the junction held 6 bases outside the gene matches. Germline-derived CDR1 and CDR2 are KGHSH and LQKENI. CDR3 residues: CASSPPSGGGGDTQYF. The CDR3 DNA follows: TGTGCCAGCTCACCACCTAGCGGGGGTGGTGGAGATACGCAGTATTTT.

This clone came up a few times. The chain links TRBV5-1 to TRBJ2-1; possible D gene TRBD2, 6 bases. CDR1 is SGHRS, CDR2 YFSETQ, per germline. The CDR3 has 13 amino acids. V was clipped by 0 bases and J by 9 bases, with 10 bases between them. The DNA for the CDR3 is TGCGCCAGCAGCTTGGCCCCGGAGGGTGAGCAGTTCTTC. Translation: CASSLAPEGEQFF.

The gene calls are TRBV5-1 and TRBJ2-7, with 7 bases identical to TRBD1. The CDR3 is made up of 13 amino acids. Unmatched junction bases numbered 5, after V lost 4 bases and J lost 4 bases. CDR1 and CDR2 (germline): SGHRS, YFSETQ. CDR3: CASSQGGRYEQYF. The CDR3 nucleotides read TGCGCCAGCAGCCAAGGGGGCCGGTACGAGCAGTACTTC.

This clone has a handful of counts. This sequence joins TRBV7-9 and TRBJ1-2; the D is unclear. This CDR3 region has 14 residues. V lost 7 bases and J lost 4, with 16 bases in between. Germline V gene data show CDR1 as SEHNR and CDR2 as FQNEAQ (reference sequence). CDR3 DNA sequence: TGTGCCAGCATAAGGGAAAGTGGAGGCTATGGCTACACCTTC. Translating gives CASIRESGGYGYTF.

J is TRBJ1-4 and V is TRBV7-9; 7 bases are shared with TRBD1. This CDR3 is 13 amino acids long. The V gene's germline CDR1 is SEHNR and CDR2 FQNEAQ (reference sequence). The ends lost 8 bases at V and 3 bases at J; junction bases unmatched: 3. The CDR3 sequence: CASRDRANEKLFF. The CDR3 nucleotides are TGTGCCAGCCGCGACAGGGCTAATGAAAAACTGTTTTTT.

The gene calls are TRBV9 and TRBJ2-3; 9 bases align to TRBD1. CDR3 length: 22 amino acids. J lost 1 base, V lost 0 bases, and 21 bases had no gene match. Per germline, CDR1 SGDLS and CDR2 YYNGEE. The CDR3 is CASSVASPAGDRGVRGTDTQYF. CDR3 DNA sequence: TGTGCCAGCAGCGTAGCCTCCCCCGCGGGAGACAGGGGGGTTCGGGGCACAGATACGCAGTATTTT.

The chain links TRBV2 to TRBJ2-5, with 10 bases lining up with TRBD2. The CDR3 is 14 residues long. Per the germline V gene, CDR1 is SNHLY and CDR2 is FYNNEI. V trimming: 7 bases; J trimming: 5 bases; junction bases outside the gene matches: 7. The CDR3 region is CASTQRGGRETQYF. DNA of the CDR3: TGTGCCAGCACCCAGCGGGGGGGCCGGGAGACCCAGTACTTC.

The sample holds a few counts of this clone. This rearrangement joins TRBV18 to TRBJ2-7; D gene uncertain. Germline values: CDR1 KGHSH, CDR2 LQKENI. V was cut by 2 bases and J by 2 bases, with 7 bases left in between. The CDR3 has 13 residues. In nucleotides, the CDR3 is TGTGCCAGCTCACCAGCCAACGCCTACGAGCAGTACTTC. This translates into CASSPANAYEQYF.

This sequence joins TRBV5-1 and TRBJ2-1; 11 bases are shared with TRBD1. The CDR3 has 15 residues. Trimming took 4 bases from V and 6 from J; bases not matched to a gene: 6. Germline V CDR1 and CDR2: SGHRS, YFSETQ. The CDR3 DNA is TGCGCCAGCAGCCTAGGGACAGGGGGTTCCAATGAGCAGTTCTTC. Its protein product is CASSLGTGGSNEQFF.

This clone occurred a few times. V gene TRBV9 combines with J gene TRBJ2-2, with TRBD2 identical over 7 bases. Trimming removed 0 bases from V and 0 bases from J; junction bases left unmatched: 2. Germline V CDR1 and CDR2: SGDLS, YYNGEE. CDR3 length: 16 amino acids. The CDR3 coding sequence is TGTGCCAGCAGCGTAGAGGCGGGAGCGAACACCGGGGAGCTGTTTTTT. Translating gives CASSVEAGANTGELFF.